The 29 T cell receptor beta chains below come from one sample, sequenced in a study of blood T cell repertoires in COVID-19. Only in-frame clones appear in the TCRdb table, and some are missing; sequencing was by immunoSEQ multiplex PCR. The table shows roughly 28,000 clones, with 85% to 90% occurring only once. The sequenced sample consisted of peripheral blood. All receptors derive from a human donor in a cohort sampled during active COVID-19.

The chain recombines TRBV27 with TRBJ1-6, with D unresolved. CDR1 and CDR2 from the germline V gene are MNHEY and SMNVEV (reference sequence). The V gene lost 6 bases and the J gene lost 0 bases, with 12 bases spanning the gap. The CDR3 has 16 amino acids. CDR3 coding DNA: TGTGCCAGCAGACCGAACTCCGGCTCCTATAATTCACCCCTCCACTTT. Translated: CASRPNSGSYNSPLHF.

The gene calls are TRBV10-3 and TRBJ2-7; a possible D gene is TRBD1 (6 bases). Germline V gene lookup returns CDR1 ENHRY and CDR2 SYGVKD. The V end was cut by 8 bases, the J end by 2 bases, with 13 bases between. There are 13 residues in the CDR3. For the CDR3, the DNA is TGTGCCATCCGACTGGCAGGGGCCTACGAGCAGTACTTC. Its translation is CAIRLAGAYEQYF.

V and J are TRBV28 and TRBJ2-6, with 7 bases that match TRBD1. This CDR3 region has 17 residues. Trimming cost V 7 bases and J 0 bases; bases outside gene matches: 9. Germline-derived CDR1 and CDR2 are MDHEN and SYDVKM. The CDR3 reads CASMGTETLSGANVLTF. The DNA of the CDR3 is TGTGCCAGCATGGGGACAGAGACCCTCTCTGGGGCCAACGTCCTGACTTTC.

This sequence joins TRBV24-1 and TRBJ1-5; D is unresolved. Trimming shortened V by 3 bases and J by 5 bases, and 7 bases separated the two germline ends. The length of the CDR3 is 13 residues. Germline V gene data show CDR1 as KGHDR and CDR2 as SFDVKD. The CDR3 DNA reads TGTGCCACCAGTGATACGAGTGATCAGCCCCAGCATTTT. This codes for CATSDTSDQPQHF.

The chain joins TRBV18 to TRBJ2-2; 9 nucleotides align to TRBD2. Germline V gene sequence: CDR1 KGHSH, CDR2 LQKENI. V lost 0 bases and J lost 6; bases outside the gene matches: 5. The CDR3 totals 16 residues. CDR3 bases: TGTGCCAGCTCACCACCGTCTAGCGGGAAATCCGGGGAGCTGTTTTTT. Protein product: CASSPPSSGKSGELFF.

The chain combines TRBV6-5 with TRBJ2-1, with TRBD2 matching 9 bases. The CDR3 has 15 residues. Germline V gives CDR1 MNHEY, CDR2 SVGAGI. J lost 7 bases, V lost 5 bases, and 9 bases had no gene match. The CDR3 DNA follows: TGTGCCAGCAGTACCCACCTAGCGGGGAGAAATGAGCAGTTCTTC. It codes for CASSTHLAGRNEQFF.

This chain links TRBV18 with TRBJ1-2; 10 nucleotides align to TRBD1. From germline, CDR1 is KGHSH and CDR2 LQKENI. The CDR3 runs to 15 residues. V dropped 3 bases and J dropped 4; count of bases not matched to a gene: 5. The CDR3 sequence: CASSPDRGLGYGYTF. The CDR3 region has the DNA TGTGCCAGCTCACCCGACAGGGGGCTGGGCTATGGCTACACCTTC. Filled out from reference TRBV18 and TRBJ1-2, the complete variable domain reads NAGVMQNPRHLVRRRGQEARLRCSPMKGHSHVYWYRQLPEEGLKFMVYLQKENIIDESGMPKERFSAEFPKEGPSILRIQQVVRGDSAAYFCASSPDRGLGYGYTFGSGTRLTVV.

The J gene is TRBJ2-1, the V gene TRBV3-1 (or the pseudogene TRBV3-2); a possible D gene is TRBD1 (6 bases). The CDR3 is made up of 15 amino acids. Trimming removed 3 bases at V and 0 bases at J, with 9 bases between. Germline V lookup: CDR1 LGHDT, CDR2 YNNKEL (reference sequence). The CDR3 region has the DNA TGTGCCAGCAGCCAGGGGGCTAGCTCCTACAATGAGCAGTTCTTC. Its protein is CASSQGASSYNEQFF.

This chain links TRBV7-9 with TRBJ2-3; D is possibly TRBD1 (6 bases). V gave up 5 bases and J gave up 1 base, with 16 bases separating them. Per the germline V gene, CDR1 is SEHNR and CDR2 is FQNEAQ (reference sequence). The CDR3 is made up of 16 amino acids. In DNA, the CDR3 is TGTGCCAGCAGCACCACCAGGGGTGAGGGCACAGATACGCAGTATTTT. Amino acid sequence: CASSTTRGEGTDTQYF.

This clone showed up just a few times. The chain is built from TRBV3-1 (or the pseudogene TRBV3-2) and TRBJ1-5; 7 nucleotides align to TRBD1. V shed 4 bases, J shed 5 bases, and the junction held 5 bases outside the gene matches. The CDR3 contains 14 residues. The germline V gene encodes CDR1 LGHDT and CDR2 YNNKEL (reference sequence). The CDR3 loop is CASSPQGSDQPQHF. CDR3 DNA: TGTGCCAGCAGCCCACAGGGGAGCGATCAGCCCCAGCATTTT.

The V and J genes are TRBV6-5 and TRBJ1-2, with a tentative D call TRBD1 (6 bases). The V gene's germline CDR1 is MNHEY and CDR2 SVGAGI. The CDR3 has 12 residues. V shed 5 bases and J shed 7 bases, with 11 bases lying between them. The CDR3 sequence is CASSSNRVGYTF. For the CDR3, the DNA is TGTGCCAGCAGTAGCAACAGGGTTGGCTACACCTTC.

This chain joins TRBV2 and TRBJ2-3, with 11 positions matching TRBD2. CDR3 length: 16 amino acids. J was trimmed by 0 bases and V by 3 bases; bases with no gene match: 2. Germline CDR1 and CDR2: SNHLY and FYNNEI. The CDR3 here is CASSEGLADSTDTQYF. The CDR3 region has the DNA TGTGCCAGCAGTGAGGGACTAGCGGATAGCACAGATACGCAGTATTTT.

This chain connects TRBV11-2 to TRBJ2-3; D gene ambiguous. The germline V gene has CDR1 SGHAT and CDR2 FQNNGV. V gave up 2 bases and J gave up 1 base, with 7 bases separating them. The CDR3 totals 14 residues. The CDR3 is CASSLFYGTDTQYF. The CDR3, as DNA: TGTGCCAGCAGCTTATTTTATGGCACAGATACGCAGTATTTT.

The chain has TRBV5-4 and TRBJ2-1, with a tentative D call TRBD2 (6 bases). This CDR3 is 16 amino acids long. V lost 4 bases, J lost 4 bases, and 18 bases lay in between. The germline V gene has CDR1 SGHNT and CDR2 YYREEE (reference sequence). The CDR3 sequence is CASSRGSTSSYNEQFF. CDR3 bases: TGTGCCAGCAGCCGGGGGTCTACGAGCTCTTACAATGAGCAGTTCTTC.

The gene calls are TRBV2 and TRBJ1-5; 9 bases align to TRBD1. V lost 4 bases, J lost 3 bases, and 7 bases stayed unmatched. The germline V gene has CDR1 SNHLY and CDR2 FYNNEI. The CDR3 has 16 amino acids. The CDR3 DNA follows: TGTGCCAGCAGTGTTTTGGGGGACAGGGCCAATCAGCCCCAGCATTTT. Translated: CASSVLGDRANQPQHF. Filled out from reference TRBV2 and TRBJ1-5, the complete variable domain reads EPEVTQTPSHQVTQMGQEVILRCVPISNHLYFYWYRQILGQKVEFLVSFYNNEISEKSEIFDDQFSVERPDGSNFTLKIRSTKLEDSAMYFCASSVLGDRANQPQHFGDGTRLSIL.

The DNA of the CDR3 is TGTGCCAGCAGTGAGAGACTAGCGGACTCCTGCCAGTTCTTC. Translating gives CASSERLADSCQFF. The chain uses TRBV25-1 and TRBJ2-1; 9 positions agree with TRBD2. Unmatched junction bases numbered 10, after V lost 3 bases and J lost 13 bases. The CDR3 loop spans 14 amino acids. Germline V lookup: CDR1 MGHDK, CDR2 SYGVNS. The full variable domain, with the rest looked up from reference TRBV25-1 and TRBJ2-1, is EADIYQTPRYLVIGTGKKITLECSQTMGHDKMYWYQQDPGMELHLIHYSYGVNSTEKGDLSSESTVSRIRTEHFPLTLESARPSHTSQYLCASSERLADSCQFFGPGTRLTVL.

The rearrangement joins TRBV28 to TRBJ2-5, with D uncertain. V lost 7 bases to trimming and J lost 1 base, with 10 bases between them. Germline V lookup: CDR1 MDHEN, CDR2 SYDVKM. This CDR3 has 13 residues. CDR3 DNA: TGTGCCAGCACCCCGAGGCTCCAAGAGACCCAGTACTTC. It translates to CASTPRLQETQYF.

The genes are TRBV18 and TRBJ2-1, with D possibly matching TRBD2 (6 bases). In germline, CDR1 is KGHSH, CDR2 LQKENI. This CDR3 region has 15 residues. Trimming took off 6 bases at V and 2 bases at J, with 14 bases between the two ends. CDR3 sequence (DNA): TGTGCCAGCTCGGGCGGAGGGATTGCCTACAATGAGCAGTTCTTC. It codes for CASSGGGIAYNEQFF.

The chain links TRBV19 to TRBJ1-1; maybe TRBD1 (6 bases). CDR1 is LNHDA, CDR2 SQIVND, per germline (reference sequence). The CDR3 extends over 14 amino acids. V lost 7 bases and J lost 0, with 12 bases in between. CDR3 residues: CASKGVWMNTEAFF. The CDR3 DNA follows: TGTGCCAGTAAGGGGGTTTGGATGAACACTGAAGCTTTCTTT.

The V and J genes are TRBV7-3 and TRBJ2-1; D gene uncertain. Trimming left V 0 bases short and J 10 bases short, with 10 bases between. This CDR3 spans 13 amino acids. CDR1 is SGHTA, CDR2 FQGTGA, per germline. The CDR3 DNA is TGTGCCAGCAGCTTAACACTTACCGGGGAGCAGTTCTTC. Its protein product is CASSLTLTGEQFF.

The chain couples TRBV15 to TRBJ2-7; TRBD2 matches at 8 bases. Germline values: CDR1 LNHNV, CDR2 YYDKDF (reference sequence). V shed 3 bases, J shed 2 bases, and the junction held 9 bases outside the gene matches. This CDR3 has 16 residues. The CDR3 DNA reads as TGTGCCACCAGCAGGGCGATTAGCGGGACCACCTACGAGCAGTACTTC. Residues: CATSRAISGTTYEQYF.

This chain connects TRBV19 to TRBJ1-1, with a possible D match to TRBD1 (6 bases). There are 16 residues in the CDR3. CDR1 LNHDA and CDR2 SQIVND come from the germline V gene (reference sequence). V lost 6 bases to trimming and J lost 5 bases, with 22 bases between them. The CDR3 DNA reads TGTGCCAGTAGCCCCGGCTGGGGGCTTGTAAGGACTGAAGCTTTCTTT. Translating it yields CASSPGWGLVRTEAFF.

This clone has only a few counts. The CDR3 sequence is CAWSSGQGSYGYTF. In nucleotides, the CDR3 is TGTGCCTGGAGTTCCGGACAGGGTAGTTATGGCTACACCTTC. The gene calls are TRBV30 and TRBJ1-2; TRBD1 matches 8 bases. The ends lost 2 bases at V and 5 bases at J; junction bases unmatched: 7. The CDR3 has 14 amino acids. Germline values: CDR1 GTSNPN, CDR2 SVGIG (reference sequence).

The rearrangement joins TRBV7-8 to TRBJ1-6; 7 nucleotides agree with TRBD1. The CDR3 loop spans 15 amino acids. V shed 6 bases and J 7 bases; nucleotides not matched to a gene: 9. The germline V gene encodes CDR1 SGHVS and CDR2 FQNEAQ. This CDR3 is CASSPRGQDNSPLHF. In DNA form, the CDR3 reads TGTGCCAGCAGTCCGCGTGGACAGGACAATTCACCCCTCCACTTT.

This clone was seen once. The chain has TRBV24-1 and TRBJ2-5; 9 bases match TRBD1. The CDR3 has 17 residues. The V gene's germline CDR1 is KGHDR and CDR2 SFDVKD. V lost 6 bases to trimming and J lost 4 bases; unmatched junction nucleotides: 14. CDR3 residues: CATSWGRGTGSRETQYF. CDR3 DNA sequence: TGTGCCACCAGTTGGGGCCGAGGGACAGGGAGCCGAGAGACCCAGTACTTC.

This chain uses TRBV5-1 with TRBJ1-4, with TRBD1 as a possible D gene (5 bases). Germline CDR1 SGHRS, CDR2 YFSETQ. There are 15 residues in the CDR3. The V end was cut by 3 bases, the J end by 0 bases, with 9 bases between. The CDR3: CASSSDSATNEKLFF. In DNA, the CDR3 is TGCGCCAGCAGCTCCGACAGTGCAACTAATGAAAAACTGTTTTTT.

V is TRBV7-6 and J is TRBJ1-2, with 10 bases matching TRBD1. The trim removed 8 bases at V and 4 bases at J, leaving 13 bases unmatched. This CDR3 is built from 16 residues. Per germline, CDR1 SGHVS and CDR2 FNYEAQ. CDR3 sequence (DNA): TGTGCCAGCGGCTGGGGAGGGACAGGGGTTTCCTATGGCTACACCTTC. Protein product: CASGWGGTGVSYGYTF.

The chain uses TRBV5-5 and TRBJ2-4; the match to TRBD2 covers 8 bases. Per the germline V gene, CDR1 is SGHKS and CDR2 is YYEKEE (reference sequence). Trimming took 4 bases from V and 12 from J; bases not matched to a gene: 3. The CDR3 runs to 11 residues. CDR3 loop: CASSILADQYF. DNA for the CDR3: TGTGCCAGCAGCATACTAGCGGATCAGTACTTC.

As concerns this clone: One junction end disagrees with the germline gene, perhaps due to a read error. In DNA, the CDR3 is TGTGCCAGCTCACCACCTTTTACTAGCAGAGATACGCAGTATTTT. It encodes CASSPPFTSRDTQYF. The gene calls are TRBV18 and TRBJ2-3, with D possibly TRBD2 on 6 matching bases. Germline V lookup: CDR1 KGHSH, CDR2 LQKENI. This CDR3 has 15 residues.